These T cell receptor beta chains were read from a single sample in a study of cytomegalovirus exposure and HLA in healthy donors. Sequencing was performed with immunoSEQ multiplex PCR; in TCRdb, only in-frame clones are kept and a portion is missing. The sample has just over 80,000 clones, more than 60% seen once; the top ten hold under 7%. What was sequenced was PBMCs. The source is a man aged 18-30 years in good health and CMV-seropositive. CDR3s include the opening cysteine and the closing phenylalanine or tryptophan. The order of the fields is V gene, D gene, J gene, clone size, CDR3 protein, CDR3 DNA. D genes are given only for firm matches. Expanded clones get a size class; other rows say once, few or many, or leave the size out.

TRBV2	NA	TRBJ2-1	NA	CASSEAISPYSYNEQFF	TGTGCCAGCAGTGAAGCGATTAGCCCGTACTCCTACAATGAGCAGTTCTTC
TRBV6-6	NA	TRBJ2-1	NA	CASSYSGGPTNEQFF	TGTGCCAGCAGTTACTCGGGCGGGCCGACGAATGAGCAGTTCTTC
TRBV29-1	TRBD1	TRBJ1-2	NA	CSVKGQGNYGYTF	TGCAGCGTGAAAGGACAGGGAAACTATGGCTACACCTTC
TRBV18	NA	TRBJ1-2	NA	CASSPKHSYGYTF	TGTGCCAGCTCACCAAAGCACTCCTATGGCTACACCTTC
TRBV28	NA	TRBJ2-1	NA	CASSTQNEQFF	TGTGCCAGCAGTACTCAAAATGAGCAGTTCTTC
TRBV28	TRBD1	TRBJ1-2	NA	CASRQGNNYGYTF	TGTGCCAGCAGACAGGGGAACAACTATGGCTACACCTTC
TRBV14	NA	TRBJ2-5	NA	CASSDNRELETQYF	TGTGCCAGCAGCGATAACAGGGAATTGGAGACCCAGTACTTC
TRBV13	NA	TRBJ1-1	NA	CASSSEGGLWGNTEAFF	TGTGCCAGCAGCTCCGAGGGGGGGTTGTGGGGGAACACTGAAGCTTTCTTT
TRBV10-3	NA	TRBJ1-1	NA	CAIRQEGHWNTEAFF	TGTGCCATCAGACAGGAAGGTCACTGGAACACTGAAGCTTTCTTT
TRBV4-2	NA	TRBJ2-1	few	CASSQELVGGYNEQFF	TGTGCCAGCAGCCAAGAGTTAGTAGGGGGTTACAATGAGCAGTTCTTC
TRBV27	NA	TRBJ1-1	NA	CASSWGQEAFF	TGTGCCAGCAGTTGGGGCCAGGAGGCTTTCTTT
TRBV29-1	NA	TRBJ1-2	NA	CSVDRNYGYTF	TGCAGCGTTGACCGGAACTATGGCTACACCTTC
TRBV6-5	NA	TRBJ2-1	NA	CASSPLVQGNEQFF	TGTGCCAGCAGTCCCCTAGTCCAGGGGAATGAGCAGTTCTTC
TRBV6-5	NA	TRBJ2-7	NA	CASSYRTTIGRQYF	TGTGCCAGCAGTTACCGCACTACTATAGGCAGGCAGTACTTC
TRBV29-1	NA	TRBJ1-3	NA	CSVVPEGNTIYF	TGCAGCGTTGTCCCCGAGGGAAACACCATATATTTT
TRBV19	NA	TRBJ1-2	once	CASSPGGIYGYTF	TGTGCCAGTAGCCCCGGAGGAATCTATGGCTACACCTTC
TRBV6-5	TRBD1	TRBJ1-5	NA	CASSYSRDRGNQPQHF	TGTGCCAGCAGTTACTCAAGGGACAGGGGGAATCAGCCCCAGCATTTT
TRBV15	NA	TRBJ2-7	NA	CATSFRVGSYEQYF	TGTGCCACCAGCTTTCGGGTAGGCTCCTACGAGCAGTACTTC
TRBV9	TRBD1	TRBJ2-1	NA	CASSSGQGNEQFF	TGTGCCAGCAGCTCGGGACAGGGAAATGAGCAGTTCTTC
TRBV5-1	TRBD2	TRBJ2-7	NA	CASSLSGRGIYEQYF	TGCGCCAGCAGCCTTAGCGGGAGAGGGATCTACGAGCAGTACTTC
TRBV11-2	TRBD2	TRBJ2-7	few	CASSLNPSGAAYEQYF	TGTGCCAGCAGCTTAAACCCTAGCGGCGCGGCCTACGAGCAGTACTTC
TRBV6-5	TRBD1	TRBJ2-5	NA	CASSLRQGVETQYF	TGTGCCAGCAGTTTAAGACAGGGGGTAGAGACCCAGTACTTC
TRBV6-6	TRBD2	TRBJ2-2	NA	CASSAGESGELFF	TGTGCCAGCAGCGCGGGAGAATCCGGGGAGCTGTTTTTT
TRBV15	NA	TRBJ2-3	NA	CATSRDDRNNQPQYF	TGTGCCACCAGCAGAGACGACAGAAATAATCAGCCCCAGTATTTT
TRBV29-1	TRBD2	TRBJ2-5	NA	CSVVGGGETQYF	TGCAGCGTTGTGGGGGGGGGAGAGACCCAGTACTTC
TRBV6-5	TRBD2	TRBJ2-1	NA	CASRGGTSGNNEQFF	TGTGCCAGCAGGGGAGGGACTAGCGGGAACAATGAGCAGTTCTTC
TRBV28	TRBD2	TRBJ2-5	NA	CATRRTSGSETQYF	TGTGCCACTCGACGGACTAGCGGGAGTGAGACCCAGTACTTC
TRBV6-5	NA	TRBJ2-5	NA	CASSGGETQYF	TGTGCCAGCTCAGGGGGGGAGACCCAGTACTTC
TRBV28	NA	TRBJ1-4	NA	CASSWSRDFNEKLFF	TGTGCCAGCAGCTGGAGCCGGGACTTTAATGAAAAACTGTTTTTT
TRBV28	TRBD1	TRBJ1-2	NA	CASSTDRGLGYTF	TGTGCCAGCAGTACCGACAGGGGGTTAGGCTACACCTTC
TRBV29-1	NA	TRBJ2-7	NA	CSVIPTDSHYEQYF	TGCAGCGTTATACCGACAGATTCACACTACGAGCAGTACTTC
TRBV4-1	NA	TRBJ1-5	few	CASSQVLSNQPQHF	TGCGCCAGCAGCCAAGTTCTTAGCAATCAGCCCCAGCATTTT
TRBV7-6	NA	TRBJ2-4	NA	CASSLDPPGDVKNIQYF	TGTGCCAGCAGCTTAGACCCCCCGGGAGACGTCAAAAACATTCAGTACTTC
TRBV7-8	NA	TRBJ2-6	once	CASSLQVPAGANVLTF	TGTGCCAGCAGCTTACAGGTGCCCGCTGGGGCCAACGTCCTGACTTTC
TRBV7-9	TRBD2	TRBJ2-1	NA	CASSTSPGLAGENEQFF	TGTGCCAGCAGCACCTCACCGGGACTAGCGGGTGAGAATGAGCAGTTCTTC
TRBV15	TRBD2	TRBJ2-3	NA	CATSRTSGSSDTQYF	TGTGCCACCAGCAGGACTAGCGGGAGTTCAGATACGCAGTATTTT
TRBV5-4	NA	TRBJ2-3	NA	CASSWATTDTQYF	TGTGCCAGCAGCTGGGCGACTACCGATACGCAGTATTTT
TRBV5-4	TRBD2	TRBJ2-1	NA	CASSLSGRGGEQFF	TGTGCCAGCAGCTTGAGCGGGAGAGGGGGTGAGCAGTTCTTC
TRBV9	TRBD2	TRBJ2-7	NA	CASSVTSAPYEQYF	TGTGCCAGCAGCGTAACTAGCGCGCCCTACGAGCAGTACTTC
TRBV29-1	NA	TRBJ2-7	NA	CSVEGWGSSSYEQYF	TGCAGCGTTGAAGGTTGGGGCAGCAGCTCCTACGAGCAGTACTTC
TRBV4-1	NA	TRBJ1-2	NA	CASSQRGGVRDYGYTF	TGCGCCAGCAGCCAACGAGGGGGTGTTCGGGACTATGGCTACACCTTC
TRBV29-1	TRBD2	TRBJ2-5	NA	CSVEDSGSFLETQYF	TGCAGCGTTGAGGATAGCGGGAGCTTTTTGGAGACCCAGTACTTC
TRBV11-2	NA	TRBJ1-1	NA	CASSLSTEAFF	TGTGCCAGCAGCTTGAGTACTGAAGCTTTCTTT
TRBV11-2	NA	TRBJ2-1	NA	CASSPMEARGYNEQFF	TGTGCCAGCAGCCCCATGGAGGCTAGGGGGTACAATGAGCAGTTCTTC
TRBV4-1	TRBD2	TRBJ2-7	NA	CASSPPGDRLAPNSYEQYF	TGCGCCAGCAGCCCTCCCGGGGACCGACTAGCCCCGAACTCCTACGAGCAGTACTTC
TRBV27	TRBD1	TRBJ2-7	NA	CASSQWGQGGNEQYF	TGTGCCAGCAGCCAATGGGGACAGGGCGGCAACGAGCAGTACTTC
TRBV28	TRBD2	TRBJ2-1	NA	CASSETSGSNYEQFF	TGTGCCAGCAGCGAGACTAGCGGGAGTAACTATGAGCAGTTCTTC
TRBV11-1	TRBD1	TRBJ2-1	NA	CASSARDRGSNEQFF	TGTGCCAGCAGCGCCCGGGACAGGGGTTCCAATGAGCAGTTCTTC
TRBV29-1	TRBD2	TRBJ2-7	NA	CSVGGGAGVANEQYF	TGCAGCGTCGGCGGAGGAGCGGGAGTGGCGAACGAGCAGTACTTC
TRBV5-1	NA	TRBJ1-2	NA	CASSLDGEVVGYTF	TGCGCCAGCAGCCTGGACGGGGAGGTGGTCGGCTACACCTTC
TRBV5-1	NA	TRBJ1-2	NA	CASSLGRVNYGYTF	TGCGCCAGCAGCTTGGGCAGGGTTAACTATGGCTACACCTTC
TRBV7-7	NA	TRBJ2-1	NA	CASSSTAGTRRFF	TGTGCTAGCAGCTCCACAGCCGGGACTCGTCGTTTCTTC
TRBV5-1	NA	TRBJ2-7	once	CASSLERRTYEQYF	TGCGCCAGCAGCCTTGAAAGGAGAACCTACGAGCAGTACTTC
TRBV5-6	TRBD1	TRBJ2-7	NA	CASSSIGQENSYEQYF	TGTGCCAGCAGCTCCATTGGACAGGAGAACTCCTACGAGCAGTACTTC
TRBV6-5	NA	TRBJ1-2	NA	CASSYLGALGYTF	TGTGCCAGCAGTTACCTGGGGGCTTTAGGCTACACCTTC
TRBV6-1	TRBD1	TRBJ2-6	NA	CASSERRDRGTGANVLTF	TGTGCCAGCAGTGAAAGGCGAGACAGGGGAACTGGGGCCAACGTCCTGACTTTC
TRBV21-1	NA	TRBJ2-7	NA	CASLSGGRLAGSSSYEQYF	TGTGCCAGCCTCAGCGGGGGACGGTTAGCGGGGTCCAGCTCCTACGAGCAGTACTTC